The 13 T cell receptor beta chains presented below share a single source sample, sequenced in a study of technical replicates of blood from several donors. The data were produced by immunoSEQ multiplex PCR, yet TCRdb's version contains in-frame clones alone and is incomplete. This table has tens of thousands of clones, about 95% appearing once. The sample consisted of T cells isolated from PBMCs. These receptors originate from a human donor in good health.

V is TRBV5-6 and J is TRBJ2-1, with 11 bases that match TRBD2. V was clipped by 0 bases and J by 3 bases; unmatched bases: 2. This CDR3 spans 16 amino acids. Germline-derived CDR1 and CDR2 are SGHDT and YYEEEE. In DNA form, the CDR3 reads TGTGCCAGCAGCTTGGTTGGGACTAGCGGCTACAATGAGCAGTTCTTC. It is translated as CASSLVGTSGYNEQFF.

The genes are TRBV5-6 and TRBJ1-2; TRBD1 agrees at 7 bases. Germline CDR1 and CDR2: SGHDT and YYEEEE. V dropped 4 bases and J dropped 8; count of bases not matched to a gene: 8. The length of the CDR3 is 13 residues. CDR3 DNA: TGTGCCAGCAGCCACGACAGGGTCCGAGGCTACACCTTC. It is translated as CASSHDRVRGYTF. Supplemented by reference TRBV5-6 and TRBJ1-2, the full variable domain reads DAGVTQSPTHLIKTRGQQVTLRCSPKSGHDTVSWYQQALGQGPQFIFQYYEEEERQRGNFPDRFSGHQFPNYSSELNVNALLLGDSALYLCASSHDRVRGYTFGSGTRLTVV.

As DNA, the CDR3 is TGTGCCAGCAGTTACGCTGGCGGGAGGGAAACAGATACGCAGTATTTT. It yields the protein CASSYAGGRETDTQYF. The chain uses TRBV28 and TRBJ2-3, with TRBD2 matching 9 bases. With V trimmed by 4 bases and J by 3 bases, 8 bases remained unmatched. The CDR3 is made up of 16 amino acids. The germline V gene encodes CDR1 MDHEN and CDR2 SYDVKM.

The J gene is TRBJ2-7, the V gene TRBV4-2; 7 nucleotides agree with TRBD2. V lost 2 bases and J lost 5; bases outside the gene matches: 9. CDR3 length: 15 amino acids. Germline V gene lookup returns CDR1 LGHNA and CDR2 YNFKEQ. The CDR3, as DNA: TGTGCCAGCAGCCAAACCGGACTAGTAGTCCACGAGCAGTACTTC. As protein: CASSQTGLVVHEQYF.

The V call is TRBV2, the J call TRBJ1-2, with unresolved D. The CDR3 totals 10 residues. The germline V gene has CDR1 SNHLY and CDR2 FYNNEI. Trimming shortened V by 9 bases and J by 5 bases, and 7 bases separated the two germline ends. CDR3 in DNA: TGTGCCAGGGCCTCTTATGGCTACACCTTC. Translation: CARASYGYTF. The full variable domain, with the rest looked up from reference TRBV2 and TRBJ1-2, is EPEVTQTPSHQVTQMGQEVILRCVPISNHLYFYWYRQILGQKVEFLVSFYNNEISEKSEIFDDQFSVERPDGSNFTLKIRSTKLEDSAMYFCARASYGYTFGSGTRLTVV.

On this clone itself: At one end, the junction sequence differs from germline, possibly due to a read error. The rearrangement uses TRBV7-9 and TRBJ1-1; D is perhaps TRBD1 (6 bases). The CDR3 has 17 amino acids. Germline values: CDR1 SEHNR, CDR2 FQNEAQ (reference sequence). The CDR3 sequence: CASSLGPIKGGNTEAFF. CDR3 in DNA: TGTGCCAGCAGTTTAGGACCGATTAAAGGGGGGAACACTGAAGCTTTCTTT.

This chain joins TRBV5-1 and TRBJ2-2; D is undetermined. The CDR3 is 16 residues long. V gave up 4 bases and J gave up 4 bases, with 17 bases separating them. Germline V lookup: CDR1 SGHRS, CDR2 YFSETQ. The CDR3 loop reads CASSRGLVAVTGELFF. The CDR3 coding sequence is TGCGCCAGCAGCCGAGGTCTTGTAGCCGTCACCGGGGAGCTGTTTTTT. Using reference TRBV5-1 and TRBJ2-2 for the parts outside the CDR3, the full variable domain is KAGVTQTPRYLIKTRGQQVTLSCSPISGHRSVSWYQQTPGQGLQFLFEYFSETQRNKGNFPGRFSGRQFSNSRSEMNVSTLELGDSALYLCASSRGLVAVTGELFFGEGSRLTVL.

The chain joins TRBV7-3 to TRBJ2-1, with 11 positions matching TRBD2. J lost 6 bases, V lost 4 bases, and 5 bases had no gene match. Germline V CDR1 and CDR2: SGHTA, FQGTGA. CDR3 length: 15 amino acids. CDR3 in amino acids: CASSYLAGGINEQFF. DNA for the CDR3: TGTGCCAGCAGCTACCTAGCGGGAGGCATCAATGAGCAGTTCTTC. The variable domain in full, with the rest retrieved from reference TRBV7-3 and TRBJ2-1, is GAGVSQTPSNKVTEKGKYVELRCDPISGHTALYWYRQSLGQGPEFLIYFQGTGAADDSGLPNDRFFAVRPEGSVSTLKIQRTERGDSAVYLCASSYLAGGINEQFFGPGTRLTVL.

This sequence joins TRBV28 and TRBJ1-5, with D perhaps TRBD1 (6 bases). Trimming left V 7 bases short and J 3 bases short, with 19 bases between. CDR1 and CDR2 (germline): MDHEN, SYDVKM. The CDR3 runs to 16 residues. CDR3 nucleotides: TGTGCCAGCACCCAACTAGGGAGGGGGTTCAATCAGCCCCAGCATTTT. This gives the protein CASTQLGRGFNQPQHF. Drawing the rest from reference TRBV28 and TRBJ1-5, the complete variable domain is DVKVTQSSRYLVKRTGEKVFLECVQDMDHENMFWYRQDPGLGLRLIYFSYDVKMKEKGDIPEGYSVSREKKERFSLILESASTNQTSMYLCASTQLGRGFNQPQHFGDGTRLSIL.

The chain recombines TRBV4-3 with TRBJ2-7; TRBD2 aligns across 9 bases. The germline CDR1 and CDR2 sequences are LGHNA and YSLEER. There are 15 residues in the CDR3. J lost 4 bases, V lost 1 base, and 5 bases had no gene match. CDR3 bases: TGCGCCAGCAGCCAAGTCGCTAGCGGGGTGTACGAGCAGTACTTC. It encodes CASSQVASGVYEQYF.

V gene TRBV9 combines with J gene TRBJ2-1; 7 bases agree with TRBD2. The ends lost 4 bases at V and 2 bases at J; junction bases unmatched: 6. The CDR3 is made up of 15 amino acids. CDR1 and CDR2 (germline): SGDLS, YYNGEE. CDR3 residues: CASSWGGDTYNEQFF. The CDR3 DNA reads TGTGCCAGCAGCTGGGGGGGGGATACCTACAATGAGCAGTTCTTC.

J is TRBJ2-1 and V is TRBV28, with D possibly matching TRBD2 (6 bases). Trimming took off 8 bases at V and 4 bases at J, with 15 bases between the two ends. The germline gives CDR1 MDHEN, CDR2 SYDVKM. This CDR3 is built from 14 residues. DNA of the CDR3: TGTGCCAGCGAGGACGGGAGTAGATACAATGAGCAGTTCTTC. The encoded protein is CASEDGSRYNEQFF.

This clone was observed once. The chain is built from TRBV27 and TRBJ2-7; 12 positions agree with TRBD2. This CDR3 has 15 amino acids. Germline trimming cut 6 bases from V and 5 bases from J; bases unmatched to any gene: 8. Germline V gene lookup returns CDR1 MNHEY and CDR2 SMNVEV (reference sequence). This CDR3 is CASRSSGRAAHEQYF. CDR3 sequence (DNA): TGTGCCAGCAGATCTAGCGGGAGGGCAGCCCACGAGCAGTACTTC.